A few counts support the clone carrying this T cell receptor (beta chain). The antigen is undetermined. This specimen belongs to a study of T cells after yellow fever vaccination. TCRdb passed the 5' RACE reads through MiXCR, listing each CDR3 protein once. There are 200,000 to 300,000 distinct CDR3 sequences in the sample; approximately 13% occur only once, and 0.45% to 0.65% lies in the top ten. Study observations and caveats: Weaker overall, the secondary response nonetheless peaked faster (day 5 versus 15).

The J segment lost 0 bases and the V segment lost 8 bases, leaving 8 bases of the junction unmatched. This CDR3 contains 15 residues. Germline CDR1 MNHNS, CDR2 SASEGT. The chain carries TRBV6-1 and TRBJ2-7; 9 positions match TRBD2. The material sequenced was CD4+ T cells sorted from PBMCs, taken 45 days after the yellow fever booster vaccination. The TCR was taken from a young man who received the YFV17D yellow fever vaccine. The CDR3 is CASLGASGTSYEQYF. The CDR3 region has the DNA TGTGCCAGCCTTGGGGCTAGCGGGACCTCCTACGAGCAGTACTTC.